A single T cell receptor (beta chain) is shown here with its context. The data were obtained in a study of blood T cell repertoires in COVID-19. Study overall: Spain, Italy and the United States supplied samples that represented acute and convalescent COVID-19. The cDNA or gDNA used as material had been derived from T cells, B-cell-depleted T cells, or PBMCs.

Authors' analysis steps: Researchers report that nucleated cell counts were estimated from reference gene primer amplification. Clones were read by immunoSEQ multiplex PCR, and TCRdb kept only the in-frame ones, dropping some. V, J and clone size were drawn from that table, and D and trimming were deduced from the DNA. The table lists over 150,000 clones, approximately 82% of them singletons, with roughly 13% in the top ten. This CDR3 region has 15 residues. Germline CDR1 SGHAT, CDR2 FQDESV (reference sequence). With 1 base removed from V and 5 bases from J, the gap between germline ends came to 14 bases.

V usage is TRBV11-1 and J usage is TRBJ2-5, with D possibly matching TRBD1 (6 bases). The sequence derives from a human donor in a cohort sampled during active COVID-19. Sequencing was carried out using peripheral blood. The CDR3 region has the DNA TGTGCCAGCAGCTTAGACCGGGCAGGGGTGGAGACCCAGTACTTC. Translating gives CASSLDRAGVETQYF.